Below are 8 T cell receptor beta chains sequenced from a single sample in a study of blood T cells in healthy people across ages. A J-beta primer mix and a sample-barcoded 5' primer were used in a second PCR of about 7 to 12 cycles. TCRdb called the 5' RACE reads again in MiXCR, with one record for every CDR3 protein. The sample carries roughly 680,000 distinct CDR3 sequences, around 50% recorded once. The specimen was blood. These receptors originate from a woman over 75 in good health.

This sequence joins TRBV7-9 and TRBJ2-3, with D maybe TRBD2 (6 bases). The CDR3 is 14 amino acids. Deletions cut 4 bases from V and 4 bases from J, with 12 bases between. Germline CDR1 and CDR2: SEHNR and FQNEAQ (reference sequence). The CDR3: CASSYSLAADTQYF. As DNA, the CDR3 is TGTGCCAGCAGCTATTCATTAGCGGCAGATACGCAGTATTTT.

This clonotype was seen many times. The chain is built from TRBV5-1 and TRBJ2-5; D gene ambiguous. This CDR3 contains 13 residues. CDR1 is SGHRS, CDR2 YFSETQ, per germline. V lost 0 bases to trimming and J lost 2 bases, with 5 bases between them. CDR3 DNA sequence: TGCGCCAGCAGCTTGGGGGTTCAAGAGACCCAGTACTTC. As protein: CASSLGVQETQYF.

This clonotype was found a few times. This may be a read error: a much more frequent sequence differs by one nucleotide. V and J are TRBV20-1 and TRBJ2-5; D might be TRBD1 or TRBD2, each matching 5 bases. Germline V gives CDR1 DFQATT, CDR2 SNEGSKA (reference sequence). With 1 base removed from V and 9 bases from J, the gap between germline ends came to 24 bases. This CDR3 is built from 16 residues. The CDR3 DNA reads as TGCAGTGCTAGAGCCCATACCGGGACCCCCAGTAGGGCCCAGTACTTC. Residues: CSARAHTGTPSRAQYF.

The chain recombines TRBV28 with TRBJ1-2; 10 bases are shared with TRBD1. The CDR3 is 18 amino acids. Germline assignment: CDR1 MDHEN and CDR2 SYDVKM. The V gene end was trimmed by 5 bases and the J gene end by 2 bases; junction bases not matched to a gene: 14. This CDR3 is CASSPRYFRDRGNYGYTF. CDR3 nucleotides: TGTGCCAGCAGTCCTCGTTATTTCCGGGACAGGGGAAACTATGGCTACACCTTC.

Turning to this clonotype: An end of the junction differs from the germline gene, which may be a read error. The gene calls are TRBV2 and TRBJ2-2; tentative D call: TRBD1 (5 bases). In germline, CDR1 is SNHLY, CDR2 FYNNEI. This CDR3 is 16 amino acids long. The DNA for the CDR3 is TGTGCCAGCAGTGGGGGCCTGGCGGCGAACACCAGGGAGCTGTTTTTT. Its translation is CASSGGLAANTRELFF.

Regarding this clonotype: A read error is possible here, since a much larger clone lies one base away. The chain carries TRBV29-1 and TRBJ2-5; D uncertain. The germline CDR1 and CDR2 sequences are SQVTM and ANQGSEA. This CDR3 spans 13 amino acids. V shed 4 bases and J shed 11 bases, with 20 bases lying between them. In nucleotides, the CDR3 is TGCAGCGTTGGGGATGAGTGGATGGGTGAGCAGTACTTC. Translation: CSVGDEWMGEQYF.

The chain joins TRBV9 to TRBJ1-2; TRBD1 matches at 8 bases. CDR1 is SGDLS, CDR2 YYNGEE, per germline. The CDR3 covers 15 residues. After removal of 2 bases from V and 4 bases from J, the junction contained 7 bases not matched to a gene. The CDR3 spells CASSVGGTGIYGYTF. CDR3 DNA sequence: TGTGCCAGCAGCGTGGGGGGGACAGGCATCTATGGCTACACCTTC.

This chain uses TRBV28 with TRBJ2-7; TRBD1 aligns across 12 bases. V shed 5 bases and J 3 bases; nucleotides not matched to a gene: 11. This CDR3 is built from 17 residues. CDR1 is MDHEN, CDR2 SYDVKM, per germline. CDR3 DNA sequence: TGTGCCAGCAGTACTACTCCCGGGACAGGGGGCGGCTACGAGCAGTACTTC. Protein sequence: CASSTTPGTGGGYEQYF.